Each of the 12 T cell receptor beta chains below was sequenced from the same sample in a study of identical twins. Via MiXCR, TCRdb re-called the 5' RACE reads, giving one row per CDR3 protein. The data show 1,800,000 or so distinct CDR3 sequences, 32% seen once. Sequencing was performed on cord blood. These receptors all stem from a newborn girl in good health.

In its sample, this clonotype was seen a few times. This chain joins TRBV4-1 and TRBJ2-4, with D uncertain. V lost 1 base and J 0 bases, leaving 13 bases between the germline ends. The CDR3 is made up of 17 amino acids. The germline gives CDR1 MGHRA, CDR2 YSYEKL. The CDR3 DNA is TGCGCCAGCAGCCAAGGTGAAATCCGACTAGCCAAAAACATTCAGTACTTC. Its protein product is CASSQGEIRLAKNIQYF.

V usage is TRBV29-1 and J usage is TRBJ2-7; D possibly corresponds to TRBD1 (6 bases). V lost 7 bases and J lost 3, with 10 bases in between. Germline V gene lookup returns CDR1 SQVTM and CDR2 ANQGSEA. This CDR3 comprises 11 residues. The CDR3 DNA reads as TGCAGCGGAACCAGGGGCTACGAGCAGTACTTC. Translating gives CSGTRGYEQYF.

The gene calls are TRBV4-1 and TRBJ2-1, with 7 bases lining up with TRBD2. Germline V lookup: CDR1 MGHRA, CDR2 YSYEKL. The CDR3 length is 16 residues. The ends lost 0 bases at V and 2 bases at J; junction bases unmatched: 4. The CDR3 region is CASSQEGDYPYNEQFF. CDR3 nucleotides: TGCGCCAGCAGCCAAGAGGGGGACTACCCCTACAATGAGCAGTTCTTC.

This clonotype was seen only a few times. V is TRBV28 and J is TRBJ2-4; D gene unclear. Trimming removed 4 bases at V and 3 bases at J, with 13 bases between. This CDR3 has 15 amino acids. Germline CDR1 and CDR2: MDHEN and SYDVKM. As DNA, the CDR3 is TGTGCCAGCAGTTACAAGGTCCCGGGCAAAAACATTCAGTACTTC. This sequence encodes CASSYKVPGKNIQYF.

The rearrangement joins TRBV11-3 to TRBJ1-1; 7 bases map to TRBD1. CDR1 and CDR2 from the germline V gene are SGHNT and YENEEA. This CDR3 has 13 amino acids. V was clipped by 5 bases and J by 6 bases; unmatched bases: 6. The CDR3 DNA reads TGTGCCAGCAGCCTGACAGGGTACTCTGAAGCTTTCTTT. It codes for CASSLTGYSEAFF.

This chain joins TRBV4-2 and TRBJ1-6; 7 bases line up with TRBD1. CDR1 LGHNA and CDR2 YNFKEQ come from the germline V gene. The CDR3 spans 16 residues. The junction had 10 bases not matched to a gene; V was cut back by 4 bases and J by 7 bases. In DNA form, the CDR3 reads TGTGCCAGCAGCCGAACAGGGGTTGGGTGGAATTCACCCCTCCACTTT. This sequence encodes CASSRTGVGWNSPLHF.

This clonotype has more than one count but fewer than ten. This chain joins TRBV24-1 and TRBJ2-5; D gene uncertain. Looked up from germline, CDR1 is KGHDR and CDR2 is SFDVKD. The V end lost 3 bases, the J end lost 1 base, and 2 bases lay between the germline ends. The length of the CDR3 is 12 residues. For the CDR3, the DNA is TGTGCCACCAGTGATGTCCAAGAGACCCAGTACTTC. Translating it yields CATSDVQETQYF.

This clonotype was detected a few times. The genes are TRBV20-1 and TRBJ1-5; D not certain. Germline values: CDR1 DFQATT, CDR2 SNEGSKA (reference sequence). CDR3 length: 14 amino acids. V was clipped by 3 bases and J by 2 bases, with 11 bases between them. The CDR3 coding sequence is TGCAGTGCTAGTTCGGGGAAGGGCAATCAGCCCCAGCATTTT. Translating gives CSASSGKGNQPQHF.

This clonotype appeared many times. The chain carries TRBV5-1 and TRBJ2-7, with 7 bases lining up with TRBD1. With V trimmed by 0 bases and J by 2 bases, 2 bases remained unmatched. The germline gives CDR1 SGHRS, CDR2 YFSETQ. The CDR3 consists of 14 residues. Here the CDR3 reads CASSLVGQAYEQYF. The CDR3 DNA sequence: TGCGCCAGCAGCTTGGTTGGACAGGCCTACGAGCAGTACTTC.

The chain links TRBV4-1 to TRBJ2-3; no definite D call. This CDR3 has 15 residues. Germline CDR1 is MGHRA and CDR2 is YSYEKL. Trimming shortened V by 4 bases and J by 3 bases, and 14 bases separated the two germline ends. As DNA, the CDR3 is TGCGCCAGCAGCCGCACCCTAGTAATTACAGATACGCAGTATTTT. Residues: CASSRTLVITDTQYF.

The sample holds a few counts of this clonotype. The V call is TRBV2, the J call TRBJ2-7; 7 bases align to TRBD1. The germline gives CDR1 SNHLY, CDR2 FYNNEI. This CDR3 is 14 amino acids long. V was pared by 8 bases and J by 0 bases, with 7 bases of the junction left unmatched. For the CDR3, the DNA is TGTGCCAGCGGACAGGACTTAAGCTCCTACGAGCAGTACTTC. Translated, it gives CASGQDLSSYEQYF.

The chain employs TRBV7-2 and TRBJ2-7, with TRBD2 matching 14 bases. Germline V gives CDR1 SGHTA, CDR2 FQGNSA. V dropped 6 bases and J dropped 7; count of bases not matched to a gene: 8. This CDR3 spans 15 amino acids. This CDR3 reads CASRPGLAGGNEQYF. The DNA of the CDR3 is TGTGCCAGCAGGCCTGGACTAGCGGGGGGCAATGAGCAGTACTTC.